This T cell receptor beta chain was observed in a study of T cells in Graves' hyperthyroidism and ophthalmopathy. Amplification targeted TCR beta CDR3 regions from RNA transcripts. HTBI primers drove first-round RT-PCR of the TCR CDR3. TCRdb re-called the multiplex PCR reads through MiXCR, storing one row per CDR3 protein. The repertoire holds fewer than 350,000 distinct CDR3 sequences, with 15% to 20% as singletons. This clonotype was seen repeatedly, ten times or more. The receptor was derived from a woman in her thirties or forties with Graves' ophthalmopathy. The material sequenced was blood.

Written as DNA, the CDR3 is TGTGCCTGGAGTGTTTCAGAGGGTCAGCCCCAGCATTTT. As protein: CAWSVSEGQPQHF. The rearrangement joins TRBV30 to TRBJ1-5, with D uncertain. Germline values: CDR1 GTSNPN, CDR2 SVGIG (reference sequence). The CDR3 loop spans 13 amino acids. V dropped 0 bases and J dropped 6 bases, with 9 bases sitting between them.